This TCR beta chain was sequenced for a study of HIV-infected patients and healthy controls. All unsorted peripheral T cells were captured because whole blood was used without fractionation. The germline V gene encodes CDR1 LNHDA and CDR2 SQIVND (reference sequence). Trimming stripped 3 bases from V and 1 base from J, with 9 bases between. The CDR3 contains 14 residues. Reverse transcription used roughly 450 ng RNA and constant-region primers for alpha and beta. Each of the alpha and beta chains got its own library through chain-specific third strand synthesis with indices. TCRdb passed the 5' RACE reads through MiXCR, listing each CDR3 protein once. This repertoire shows approximately 11,000 distinct CDR3 sequences, about 10% found once; its top ten account for about 15%. This clonotype has only a few counts. Its matching antigen is unknown. Regarding the study as a whole: MAIT alpha-chain CDR3s were frequent in healthy controls, depleted in HIV+.

V and J are TRBV19 and TRBJ1-1; D gene unclear. Sample: blood, taken before antiretroviral therapy. The TCR sequence derives from an adult with HIV infection. The CDR3: CASSMSGKNTEAFF. In nucleotides, the CDR3 is TGTGCCAGTAGTATGAGTGGAAAGAACACTGAAGCTTTCTTT.